These 21 T cell receptor beta chains were all obtained from the same sample, sequenced in a study of T cell responses to AZD1222 COVID-19 vaccine. Profiled with immunoSEQ multiplex PCR; TCRdb holds only in-frame clones, not every one. Here the sample spans under 95,000 clones, more than 90% being singletons. This specimen consisted of peripheral blood, obtained on day 0 of AZD1222 vaccination. These receptors came from an adult in good health.

The chain recombines TRBV19 with TRBJ1-5, with 7 positions matching TRBD1. The germline V gene has CDR1 LNHDA and CDR2 SQIVND (reference sequence). The trim removed 3 bases at V and 5 bases at J, leaving 4 bases unmatched. This CDR3 contains 14 residues. The CDR3 nucleotides read TGTGCCAGTAGTATCCGCAGGGGGGATCAGCCCCAGCATTTT. Protein: CASSIRRGDQPQHF.

The rearrangement uses TRBV10-1 and TRBJ2-1; weak D call: TRBD2 (7 bases). CDR1 WNHNN and CDR2 SYGVQD come from the germline V gene (reference sequence). Deletions cut 4 bases from V and 0 bases from J, with 10 bases between. This CDR3 contains 15 residues. The CDR3 sequence: CASSARGASYNEQFF. The CDR3 DNA reads TGCGCCAGCAGTGCTCGGGGGGCCTCCTACAATGAGCAGTTCTTC.

The chain recombines TRBV3-1 (or the pseudogene TRBV3-2) with TRBJ2-1, with 13 positions matching TRBD2. This CDR3 has 16 residues. Germline values: CDR1 LGHDT, CDR2 YNNKEL (reference sequence). J gave up 9 bases and V 6 bases, and 11 bases lay outside the gene matches. CDR3 nucleotide sequence: TGTGCCAGCAGAGGACTAGCGGGAGATTTTAGTGGTGAGCAGTTCTTC. Translated, it gives CASRGLAGDFSGEQFF.

This chain uses TRBV7-2 with TRBJ1-5, with D maybe TRBD1 (6 bases). V gave up 1 base and J gave up 4 bases, with 11 bases separating them. Germline CDR1 SGHTA, CDR2 FQGNSA. The CDR3 runs to 15 residues. The CDR3 reads CASSLGQTGNQPQHF. The CDR3, as DNA: TGTGCCAGCAGCTTAGGGCAGACAGGTAATCAGCCCCAGCATTTT.

The chain joins TRBV27 to TRBJ2-1; 14 bases are a match to TRBD2. CDR3 length: 15 amino acids. Trimming at V came to 2 bases and at J to 7 bases, leaving 1 base not matched to a gene. Looked up from germline, CDR1 is MNHEY and CDR2 is SMNVEV (reference sequence). The DNA of the CDR3 is TGTGCCAGCAGTTTAGGGACTAGCGGGAGTAATGAGCAGTTCTTC. It codes for CASSLGTSGSNEQFF.

The rearrangement uses TRBV30 and TRBJ2-7; tentatively, D is TRBD1 (6 bases). Per the germline V gene, CDR1 is GTSNPN and CDR2 is SVGIG (reference sequence). The V gene lost 8 bases and the J gene lost 4 bases, with 15 bases spanning the gap. The CDR3 is made up of 12 amino acids. The CDR3 protein is CAGGGGLYEQYF. The CDR3 nucleotides read TGTGCCGGGGGCGGCGGCCTATACGAGCAGTACTTC.

The CDR3 sequence: CASSQGYAGGPQETQYF. CDR3 bases: TGTGCCAGCAGCCAAGGCTATGCGGGGGGGCCCCAAGAGACCCAGTACTTC. The chain carries TRBV3-1 (or the pseudogene TRBV3-2) and TRBJ2-5; TRBD2 agrees at 9 bases. The ends lost 1 base at V and 1 base at J; junction bases unmatched: 7. The germline gives CDR1 LGHDT, CDR2 YNNKEL (reference sequence). CDR3 length: 17 amino acids.

V and J are TRBV29-1 and TRBJ1-2; TRBD1 might be the D (5 bases). CDR3 length: 12 residues. The V end lost 4 bases, the J end lost 7 bases, and 13 bases lay between the germline ends. Germline CDR1 SQVTM, CDR2 ANQGSEA. The CDR3 region has the DNA TGCAGCGTTGCAGTCGGGACGAGTGGCTACACCTTC. This sequence encodes CSVAVGTSGYTF.

The CDR3 protein is CASGQGNTEAFF. In nucleotides, the CDR3 is TGTGCCAGCGGACAGGGTAACACTGAAGCTTTCTTT. The chain links TRBV5-4 to TRBJ1-1; 8 bases are shared with TRBD1. Per the germline V gene, CDR1 is SGHNT and CDR2 is YYREEE (reference sequence). Trimming removed 7 bases from V and 2 bases from J; junction bases left unmatched: 1. The CDR3 totals 12 residues.

The gene calls are TRBV6-5 and TRBJ2-5; perhaps D is TRBD1 or TRBD2 (5 bases each). Germline V gives CDR1 MNHEY, CDR2 SVGAGI. The CDR3 extends over 15 amino acids. The V end lost 7 bases, the J end lost 5 bases, and 20 bases lay between the germline ends. CDR3 DNA: TGTGCCAGCACCACTCGGGGCGGAGTGTGGGAGACCCAGTACTTC. Its translation is CASTTRGGVWETQYF.

The rearrangement joins TRBV19 to TRBJ1-3; no clear D. Germline CDR1 is LNHDA and CDR2 is SQIVND (reference sequence). The CDR3 is 16 residues long. Trimming took off 5 bases at V and 2 bases at J, with 16 bases between the two ends. CDR3 protein: CASSVLRESAGNTIYF. Written as DNA, the CDR3 is TGTGCCAGTAGTGTCTTAAGGGAGTCAGCTGGAAACACCATATATTTT.

The CDR3 nucleotides read TGCAGCGTTGGCAGGAGCTACGAGCAGTACTTC. It encodes CSVGRSYEQYF. This rearrangement joins TRBV29-1 to TRBJ2-7; D not certain. Germline CDR1 and CDR2: SQVTM and ANQGSEA. Deletions cut 4 bases from V and 3 bases from J, with 7 bases between. This CDR3 has 11 amino acids.

The genes are TRBV7-6 and TRBJ2-1, with 8 bases identical to TRBD1. Germline loops: CDR1 SGHVS, CDR2 FNYEAQ. After removal of 1 base from V and 1 base from J, the junction contained 3 bases not matched to a gene. This CDR3 has 16 residues. CDR3 protein: CASSLVGTGSYNEQFF. The CDR3 DNA reads as TGTGCCAGCAGCTTAGTGGGGACAGGATCCTACAATGAGCAGTTCTTC.

J is TRBJ1-2 and V is TRBV5-5; D perhaps matches TRBD1 (5 bases). CDR1 SGHKS and CDR2 YYEKEE come from the germline V gene (reference sequence). CDR3 size: 13 residues. Trimming took 2 bases from V and 3 from J, leaving 8 bases between them. The CDR3: CASSFRGYYGYTF. The DNA of the CDR3 is TGTGCCAGCAGCTTCCGGGGGTACTATGGCTACACCTTC.

A single count supports this clone. This chain links TRBV9 with TRBJ2-5, with D perhaps matching TRBD2 (5 bases). V was cut by 5 bases and J by 1 base, with 9 bases left in between. Germline CDR1 SGDLS, CDR2 YYNGEE. The length of the CDR3 is 13 residues. The CDR3 nucleotides read TGTGCCAGCAGTCAGCGGTCCCAAGAGACCCAGTACTTC. This encodes CASSQRSQETQYF.

The V gene is TRBV5-1, the J gene TRBJ2-2, with 10 bases fitting TRBD1. CDR1 is SGHRS and CDR2 is YFSETQ in the germline V gene. V was clipped by 6 bases and J by 3 bases; unmatched bases: 2. The CDR3 runs to 14 residues. CDR3 loop: CASIGTGDTGELFF. For the CDR3, the DNA is TGCGCCAGCATCGGGACAGGGGACACCGGGGAGCTGTTTTTT.

This chain connects TRBV15 to TRBJ1-5; D ambiguous. With 0 bases removed from V and 2 bases from J, the gap between germline ends came to 11 bases. Germline V lookup: CDR1 LNHNV, CDR2 YYDKDF (reference sequence). This CDR3 comprises 16 residues. CDR3 nucleotide sequence: TGTGCCACCAGCAGAGAAGGAAATATGGGCAATCAGCCCCAGCATTTT. Its translation: CATSREGNMGNQPQHF.

CDR3 DNA: TGTGCCAGCAGTTTATGGGGAAAACTGTTTTTT. Protein sequence: CASSLWGKLFF. The chain employs TRBV28 and TRBJ1-4; no firm D call. Trimming stripped 0 bases from V and 10 bases from J, with 3 bases between. CDR1 is MDHEN, CDR2 SYDVKM, per germline. The CDR3 is 11 residues long.

This clone was seen just once. The rearrangement links TRBV27 to TRBJ2-7; 7 bases align to TRBD1. The V gene's germline CDR1 is MNHEY and CDR2 SMNVEV (reference sequence). The CDR3 sequence is 14 residues long. Germline trimming cut 6 bases from V and 3 bases from J; bases unmatched to any gene: 8. The CDR3 spells CASSRTGAVYEQYF. CDR3 in DNA: TGTGCCAGCAGCAGGACAGGAGCAGTCTACGAGCAGTACTTC.

The rearrangement links TRBV19 to TRBJ2-5; the D is unclear. There are 13 residues in the CDR3. Germline V gene sequence: CDR1 LNHDA, CDR2 SQIVND (reference sequence). V gave up 3 bases and J gave up 4 bases, with 9 bases separating them. CDR3: CASSMTEAETQYF. The DNA of the CDR3 is TGTGCCAGTAGTATGACCGAGGCAGAGACCCAGTACTTC.

This chain links TRBV7-9 with TRBJ2-2, with no clear D. Germline CDR1 SEHNR, CDR2 FQNEAQ (reference sequence). V shed 5 bases and J shed 6 bases, with 13 bases lying between them. The CDR3 is made up of 14 amino acids. The CDR3 reads CASSPSTRAGELFF. The CDR3 DNA sequence: TGTGCCAGCAGCCCTTCGACCCGGGCCGGGGAGCTGTTTTTT.